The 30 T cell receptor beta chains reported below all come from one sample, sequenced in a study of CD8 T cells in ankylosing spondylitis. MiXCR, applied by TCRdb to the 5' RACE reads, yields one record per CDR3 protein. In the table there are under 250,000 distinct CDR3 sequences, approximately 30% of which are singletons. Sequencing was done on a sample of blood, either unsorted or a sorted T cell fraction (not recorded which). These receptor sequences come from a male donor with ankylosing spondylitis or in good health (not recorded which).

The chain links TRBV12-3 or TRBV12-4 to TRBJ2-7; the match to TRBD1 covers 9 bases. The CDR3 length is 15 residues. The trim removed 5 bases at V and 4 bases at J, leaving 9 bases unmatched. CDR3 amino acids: CASSPGTGRGYEQYF. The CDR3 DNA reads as TGTGCCAGCAGTCCCGGGACAGGGCGGGGGTACGAGCAGTACTTC.

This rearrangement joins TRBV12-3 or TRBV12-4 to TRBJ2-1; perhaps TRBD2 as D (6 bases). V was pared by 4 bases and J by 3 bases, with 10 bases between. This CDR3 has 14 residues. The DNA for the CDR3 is TGTGCCAGCAGTTGGAGGGGTCTCTACAATGAGCAGTTCTTC. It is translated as CASSWRGLYNEQFF.

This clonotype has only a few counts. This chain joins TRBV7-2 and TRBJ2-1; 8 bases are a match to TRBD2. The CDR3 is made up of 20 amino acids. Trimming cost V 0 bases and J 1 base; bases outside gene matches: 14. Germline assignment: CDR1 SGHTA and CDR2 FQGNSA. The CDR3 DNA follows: TGTGCCAGCAGCTTAGCGTTATTGTCCGGGGGGGCCGGGTCCTACAATGAGCAGTTCTTC. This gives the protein CASSLALLSGGAGSYNEQFF.

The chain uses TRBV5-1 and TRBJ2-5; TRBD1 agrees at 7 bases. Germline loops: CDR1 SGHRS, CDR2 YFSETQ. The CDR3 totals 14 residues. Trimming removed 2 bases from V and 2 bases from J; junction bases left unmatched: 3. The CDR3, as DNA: TGCGCCAGCAGCTTAACGGACAGGCAAGAGACCCAGTACTTC. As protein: CASSLTDRQETQYF.

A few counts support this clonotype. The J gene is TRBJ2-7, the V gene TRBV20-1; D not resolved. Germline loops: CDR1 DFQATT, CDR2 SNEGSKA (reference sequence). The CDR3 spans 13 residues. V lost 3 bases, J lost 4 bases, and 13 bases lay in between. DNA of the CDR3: TGCAGTGCTAGGTTCGCAGGCGCTTACGAGCAGTACTTC. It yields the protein CSARFAGAYEQYF.

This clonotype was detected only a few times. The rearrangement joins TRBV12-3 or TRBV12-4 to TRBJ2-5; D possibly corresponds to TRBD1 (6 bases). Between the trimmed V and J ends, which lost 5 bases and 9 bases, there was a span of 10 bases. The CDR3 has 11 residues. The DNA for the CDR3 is TGTGCCAGCAGTCTGTCAGGGGCCCAGTACTTC. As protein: CASSLSGAQYF.

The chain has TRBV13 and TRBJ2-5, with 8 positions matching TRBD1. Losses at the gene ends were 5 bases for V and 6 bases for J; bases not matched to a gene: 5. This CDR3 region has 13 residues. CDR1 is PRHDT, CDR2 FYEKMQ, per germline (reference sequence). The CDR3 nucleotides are TGTGCCAGCAGCGAGGACAGGGCGAAGACCCAGTACTTC. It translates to CASSEDRAKTQYF.

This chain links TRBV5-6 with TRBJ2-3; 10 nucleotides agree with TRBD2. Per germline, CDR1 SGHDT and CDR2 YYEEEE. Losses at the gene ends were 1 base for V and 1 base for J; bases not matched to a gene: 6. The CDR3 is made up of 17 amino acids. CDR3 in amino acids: CASSLTSGATGTDTQYF. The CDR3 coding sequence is TGTGCCAGCAGCTTGACTAGCGGGGCCACGGGCACAGATACGCAGTATTTT.

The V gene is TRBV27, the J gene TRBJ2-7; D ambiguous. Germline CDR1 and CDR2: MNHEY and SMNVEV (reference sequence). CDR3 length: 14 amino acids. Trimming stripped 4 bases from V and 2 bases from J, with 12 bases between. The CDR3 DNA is TGTGCCAGCAGTTCCGACGGCGTCACCTACGAGCAGTACTTC. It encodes CASSSDGVTYEQYF.

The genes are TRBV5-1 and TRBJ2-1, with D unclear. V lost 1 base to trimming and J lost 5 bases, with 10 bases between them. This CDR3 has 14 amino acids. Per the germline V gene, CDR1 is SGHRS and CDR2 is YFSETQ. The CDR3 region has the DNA TGCGCCAGCAGCTTGAGGCTAACGGACAATGAGCAGTTCTTC. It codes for CASSLRLTDNEQFF.

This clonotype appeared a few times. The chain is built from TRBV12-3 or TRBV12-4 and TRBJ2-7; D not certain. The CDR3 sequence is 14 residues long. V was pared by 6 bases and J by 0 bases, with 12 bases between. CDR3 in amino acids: CASRRQLDSYEQYF. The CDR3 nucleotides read TGTGCCAGCAGAAGGCAGCTAGACTCCTACGAGCAGTACTTC.

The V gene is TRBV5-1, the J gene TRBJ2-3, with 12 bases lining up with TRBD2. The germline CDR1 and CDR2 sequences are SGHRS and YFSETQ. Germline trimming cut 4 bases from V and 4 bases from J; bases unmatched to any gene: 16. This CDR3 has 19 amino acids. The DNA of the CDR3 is TGCGCCAGCAGCCCTACCGGAAGACTAGCGGGGGCGGTCGCAGATACGCAGTATTTT. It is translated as CASSPTGRLAGAVADTQYF.

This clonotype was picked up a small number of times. The CDR3 loop is CASSFTGDEQFF. CDR3 sequence (DNA): TGTGCCAGCAGTTTTACCGGAGATGAGCAGTTCTTC. This chain connects TRBV12-3 or TRBV12-4 to TRBJ2-1; D gene uncertain. Trimming shortened V by 3 bases and J by 8 bases, and 8 bases separated the two germline ends. This CDR3 has 12 amino acids.

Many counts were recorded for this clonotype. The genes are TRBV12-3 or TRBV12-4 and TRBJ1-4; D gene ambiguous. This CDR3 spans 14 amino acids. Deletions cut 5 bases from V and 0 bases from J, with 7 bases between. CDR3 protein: CASSPYATNEKLFF. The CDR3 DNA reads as TGTGCCAGCAGTCCCTATGCAACTAATGAAAAACTGTTTTTT.

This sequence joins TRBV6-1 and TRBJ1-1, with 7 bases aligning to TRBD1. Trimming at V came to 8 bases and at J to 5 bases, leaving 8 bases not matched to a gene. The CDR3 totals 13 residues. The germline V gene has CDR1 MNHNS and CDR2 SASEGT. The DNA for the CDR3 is TGTGCCAGCGTCGGGACAGCCAAAACTGAAGCTTTCTTT. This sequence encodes CASVGTAKTEAFF.

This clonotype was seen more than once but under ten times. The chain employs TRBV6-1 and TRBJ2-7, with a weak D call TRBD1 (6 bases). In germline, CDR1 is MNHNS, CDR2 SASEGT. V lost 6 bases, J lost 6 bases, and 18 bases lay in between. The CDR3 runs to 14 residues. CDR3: CASSDRAGVSEQYF. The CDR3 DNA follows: TGTGCCAGCAGCGACCGGGCAGGGGTAAGCGAGCAGTACTTC.

In nucleotides, the CDR3 is TGCAGTGCCCAAGACAGGGCGAACACCGGGGAGCTGTTTTTT. The encoded protein is CSAQDRANTGELFF. V is TRBV20-1 and J is TRBJ2-2; 7 bases line up with TRBD1. V lost 6 bases to trimming and J lost 0 bases; unmatched junction nucleotides: 4. Per the germline V gene, CDR1 is DFQATT and CDR2 is SNEGSKA (reference sequence). The CDR3 runs to 14 residues.

The CDR3 sequence is CASSDSAGYTYEQYF. In DNA, the CDR3 is TGTGCCAGCAGTGATAGCGCGGGGTATACCTACGAGCAGTACTTC. The V gene is TRBV25-1, the J gene TRBJ2-7, with D possibly being TRBD2 (6 bases). The CDR3 consists of 15 residues. Germline V gene sequence: CDR1 MGHDK, CDR2 SYGVNS. V shed 3 bases and J shed 2 bases, with 14 bases lying between them.

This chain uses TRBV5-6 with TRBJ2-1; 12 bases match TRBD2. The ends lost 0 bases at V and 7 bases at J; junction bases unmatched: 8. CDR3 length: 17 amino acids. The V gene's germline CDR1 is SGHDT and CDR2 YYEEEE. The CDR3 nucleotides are TGTGCCAGCAGCTTGGTACCCCGACTAGCGGGGGTTAATGAGCAGTTCTTC. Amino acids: CASSLVPRLAGVNEQFF.

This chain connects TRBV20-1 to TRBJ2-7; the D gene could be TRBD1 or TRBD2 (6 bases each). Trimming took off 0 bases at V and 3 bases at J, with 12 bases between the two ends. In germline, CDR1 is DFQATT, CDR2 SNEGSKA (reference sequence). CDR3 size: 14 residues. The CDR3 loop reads CSARDPGGNYEQYF. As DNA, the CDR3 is TGCAGTGCTAGAGATCCCGGGGGCAACTACGAGCAGTACTTC.

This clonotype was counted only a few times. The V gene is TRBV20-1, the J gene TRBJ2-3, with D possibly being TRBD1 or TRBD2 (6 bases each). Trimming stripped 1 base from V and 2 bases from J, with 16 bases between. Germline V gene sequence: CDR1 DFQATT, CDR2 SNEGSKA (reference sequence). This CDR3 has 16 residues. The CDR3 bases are TGCAGTGCTAGAGTCTTGGGGGGCCCCGACACAGATACGCAGTATTTT. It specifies CSARVLGGPDTDTQYF.

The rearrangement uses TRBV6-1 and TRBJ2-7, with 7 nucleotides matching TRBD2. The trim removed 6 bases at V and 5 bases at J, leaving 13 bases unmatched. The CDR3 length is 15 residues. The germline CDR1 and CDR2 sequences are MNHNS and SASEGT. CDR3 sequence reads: CASSHHQGGANEQYF. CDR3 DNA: TGTGCCAGCAGCCACCACCAGGGAGGGGCCAACGAGCAGTACTTC.

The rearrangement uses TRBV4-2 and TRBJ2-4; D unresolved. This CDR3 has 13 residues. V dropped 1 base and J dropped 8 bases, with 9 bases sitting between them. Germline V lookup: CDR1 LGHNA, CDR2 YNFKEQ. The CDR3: CASSQGILDIQYF. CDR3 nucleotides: TGTGCCAGCAGCCAAGGGATTTTGGACATTCAGTACTTC.

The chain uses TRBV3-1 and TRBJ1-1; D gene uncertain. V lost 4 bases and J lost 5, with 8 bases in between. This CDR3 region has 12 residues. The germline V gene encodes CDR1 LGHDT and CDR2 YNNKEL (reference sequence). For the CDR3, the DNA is TGTGCCAGCAGCCCTAACCCTACTGAAGCTTTCTTT. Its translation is CASSPNPTEAFF.

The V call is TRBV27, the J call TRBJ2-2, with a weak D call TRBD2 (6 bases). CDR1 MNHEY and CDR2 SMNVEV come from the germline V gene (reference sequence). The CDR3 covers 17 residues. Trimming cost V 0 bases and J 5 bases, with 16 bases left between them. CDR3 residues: CASSLSGPYGGTGELFF. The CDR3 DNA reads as TGTGCCAGCAGTTTATCTGGCCCCTATGGGGGGACCGGGGAGCTGTTTTTT.

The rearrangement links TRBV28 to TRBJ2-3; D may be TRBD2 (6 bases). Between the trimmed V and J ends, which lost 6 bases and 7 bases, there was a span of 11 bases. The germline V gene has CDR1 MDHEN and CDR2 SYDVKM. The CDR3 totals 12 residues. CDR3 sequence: CASRRGRYTQYF. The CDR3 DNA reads TGTGCCAGCAGACGGGGGAGGTATACGCAGTATTTT.

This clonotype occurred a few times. DNA for the CDR3: TGCGCCAGCAGCTTGGCGCAATCCTACGAGCAGTACTTC. This gives the protein CASSLAQSYEQYF. V is TRBV5-1 and J is TRBJ2-7, with D hard to call. Germline lookup yields CDR1 SGHRS and CDR2 YFSETQ. Trimming shortened V by 0 bases and J by 1 base, and 5 bases separated the two germline ends. This CDR3 has 13 residues.

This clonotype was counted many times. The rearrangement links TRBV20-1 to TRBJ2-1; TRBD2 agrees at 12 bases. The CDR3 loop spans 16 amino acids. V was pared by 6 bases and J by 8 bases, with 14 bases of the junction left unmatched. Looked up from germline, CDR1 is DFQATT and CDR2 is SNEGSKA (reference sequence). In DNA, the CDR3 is TGCAGTGCCCCGAGTGCTAGCGGGGGGGCCGTCGATGAGCAGTTCTTC. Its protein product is CSAPSASGGAVDEQFF.

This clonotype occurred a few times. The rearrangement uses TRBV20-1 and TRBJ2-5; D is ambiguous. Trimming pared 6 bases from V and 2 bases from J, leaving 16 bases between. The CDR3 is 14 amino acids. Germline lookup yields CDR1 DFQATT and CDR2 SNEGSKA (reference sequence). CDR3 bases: TGCAGTGCGCCCCGCCAGGCTGGGCAAGAGACCCAGTACTTC. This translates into CSAPRQAGQETQYF.

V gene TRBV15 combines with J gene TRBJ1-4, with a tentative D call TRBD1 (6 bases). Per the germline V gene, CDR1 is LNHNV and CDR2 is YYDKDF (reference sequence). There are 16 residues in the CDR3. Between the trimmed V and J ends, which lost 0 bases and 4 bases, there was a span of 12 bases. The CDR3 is CATSRDPGQFNEKLFF. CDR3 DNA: TGTGCCACCAGCAGAGACCCAGGACAGTTTAATGAAAAACTGTTTTTT.